The 20 T cell receptor beta chains below were found in one sample sequenced in a study of T cell responses to AZD1222 COVID-19 vaccine. Produced via immunoSEQ multiplex PCR; TCRdb's table is partial and in-frame only. The sample records 100,000 to 150,000 clones, approximately 88% being singletons. Sequenced material: peripheral blood, taken on day 0 of AZD1222 vaccination. The receptors derive from an adult in good health.

CDR3 region: CASKPRQGTGYGYTF. The DNA for the CDR3 is TGTGCCAGCAAACCCCGACAGGGGACCGGGTATGGCTACACCTTC. The chain uses TRBV27 and TRBJ1-2, with 8 bases that match TRBD1. The length of the CDR3 is 15 residues. V was pared by 7 bases and J by 5 bases, with 12 bases of the junction left unmatched. Germline V lookup: CDR1 MNHEY, CDR2 SMNVEV (reference sequence).

V and J are TRBV29-1 and TRBJ1-2, with no clear D. CDR1 is SQVTM and CDR2 is ANQGSEA in the germline V gene. V was clipped by 4 bases and J by 0 bases, with 18 bases between them. This CDR3 is built from 16 residues. The CDR3: CSVAAQWPGTNYGYTF. The CDR3 coding sequence is TGCAGCGTTGCGGCACAGTGGCCCGGTACTAACTATGGCTACACCTTC.

The rearrangement links TRBV4-1 to TRBJ2-3, with 7 nucleotides matching TRBD2. The CDR3 consists of 17 residues. The germline V gene encodes CDR1 MGHRA and CDR2 YSYEKL. V shed 0 bases, J shed 5 bases, and the junction held 11 bases outside the gene matches. The CDR3 DNA follows: TGCGCCAGCAGCCAAGATCTTAGGGCGGGAGTGCTAGATACGCAGTATTTT. Amino acid sequence: CASSQDLRAGVLDTQYF.

CDR3 residues: CAISRRRTGTLSYEQYF. The CDR3 bases are TGTGCCATCAGTAGGAGAAGAACGGGAACTCTATCCTACGAGCAGTACTTC. The rearrangement joins TRBV10-3 to TRBJ2-7, with D tentatively TRBD2 (5 bases). CDR3 length: 17 residues. Germline V gives CDR1 ENHRY, CDR2 SYGVKD. Between the trimmed V and J ends, which lost 5 bases and 1 base, there was a span of 21 bases.

The rearrangement links TRBV7-6 to TRBJ1-1; D gene uncertain. This CDR3 region has 18 residues. CDR1 and CDR2 from the germline V gene are SGHVS and FNYEAQ. Trimming took off 4 bases at V and 3 bases at J, with 24 bases between the two ends. CDR3 sequence (DNA): TGTGCCAGCAGCTATAAGCTCCCGGTACGGGGATCGTACACTGAAGCTTTCTTT. It encodes CASSYKLPVRGSYTEAFF.

This CDR3 reads CASSLMGTGAGYTF. CDR3 bases: TGTGCCAGCAGTTTGATGGGGACAGGGGCTGGCTACACCTTC. The chain links TRBV28 to TRBJ1-2; TRBD1 aligns across 10 bases. The V gene's germline CDR1 is MDHEN and CDR2 SYDVKM. The trim removed 3 bases at V and 7 bases at J, leaving 5 bases unmatched. The CDR3 is made up of 14 amino acids.

This rearrangement joins TRBV18 to TRBJ1-2; 10 bases are a match to TRBD1. The CDR3 has 14 residues. V shed 6 bases and J 7 bases; nucleotides not matched to a gene: 8. The germline V gene has CDR1 KGHSH and CDR2 LQKENI. This CDR3 is CASSGGQGFGGYTF. The CDR3 DNA sequence: TGTGCCAGCTCCGGGGGACAGGGGTTTGGTGGCTACACCTTC.

V and J are TRBV19 and TRBJ2-2; D is unresolved. The V end was cut by 3 bases, the J end by 3 bases, with 11 bases between. The CDR3 runs 15 residues. Germline-derived CDR1 and CDR2 are LNHDA and SQIVND (reference sequence). The CDR3 DNA reads TGTGCCAGTAGTATTTCCGGGTCCCACACCGGGGAGCTGTTTTTT. Translated, it gives CASSISGSHTGELFF.

The V call is TRBV28, the J call TRBJ1-4, with 9 bases matching TRBD1. The V gene's germline CDR1 is MDHEN and CDR2 SYDVKM. V was pared by 3 bases and J by 3 bases, with 5 bases of the junction left unmatched. This CDR3 contains 16 residues. The CDR3, as DNA: TGTGCCAGCAGTTTTCATGGGGACAGGGCTAATGAAAAACTGTTTTTT. This sequence encodes CASSFHGDRANEKLFF. Full variable domain (outside the CDR3, taken from reference TRBV28 and TRBJ1-4): DVKVTQSSRYLVKRTGEKVFLECVQDMDHENMFWYRQDPGLGLRLIYFSYDVKMKEKGDIPEGYSVSREKKERFSLILESASTNQTSMYLCASSFHGDRANEKLFFGSGTQLSVL.

This clone was counted a single time. The chain joins TRBV6-5 to TRBJ1-5; 11 positions agree with TRBD1. The CDR3 contains 15 residues. Looked up from germline, CDR1 is MNHEY and CDR2 is SVGAGI. V lost 8 bases to trimming and J lost 6 bases; unmatched junction nucleotides: 9. The CDR3 region is CASDVAGQGAQPQHF. The DNA for the CDR3 is TGTGCCAGCGATGTTGCCGGACAGGGGGCTCAGCCCCAGCATTTT.

This chain uses TRBV29-1 with TRBJ2-7; TRBD1 matches at 8 bases. Germline lookup yields CDR1 SQVTM and CDR2 ANQGSEA. The CDR3 sequence is 13 residues long. The ends lost 4 bases at V and 3 bases at J; junction bases unmatched: 5. The CDR3 nucleotides are TGCAGCGTTGTGGACAGGGCGTTCTACGAGCAGTACTTC. Residues: CSVVDRAFYEQYF.

The genes are TRBV6-5 and TRBJ2-7; no definite D call. V was trimmed by 0 bases and J by 2 bases, leaving 8 bases between them. CDR1 is MNHEY and CDR2 is SVGAGI in the germline V gene. The CDR3 consists of 14 residues. The CDR3 coding sequence is TGTGCCAGCAGTTACTCTGGGCATGCCTACGAGCAGTACTTC. Its translation: CASSYSGHAYEQYF.

The chain employs TRBV30 and TRBJ1-6; D perhaps matches TRBD1 (5 bases). The CDR3 is made up of 13 amino acids. Germline-derived CDR1 and CDR2 are GTSNPN and SVGIG (reference sequence). The germline V and J ends were trimmed by 1 base and 10 bases, with 11 bases remaining between them. Written as DNA, the CDR3 is TGTGCCTGGAGTGGGCAGGGAGGATCACCCCTCCACTTT. Its protein product is CAWSGQGGSPLHF.

The chain has TRBV9 and TRBJ1-2; D might be TRBD1 (6 bases). This CDR3 contains 10 residues. Germline values: CDR1 SGDLS, CDR2 YYNGEE. This chain's CDR3 is CGRGDYGYTF. CDR3 bases: TGTGGCAGGGGTGACTATGGCTACACCTTC.

This clone counts as medium-sized. The chain employs TRBV5-5 and TRBJ1-1; no clear D. Germline lookup yields CDR1 SGHKS and CDR2 YYEKEE (reference sequence). The CDR3 extends over 13 amino acids. V lost 1 base, J lost 6 bases, and 10 bases lay in between. CDR3 bases: TGTGCCAGCAGCTTGACAAACCAGCCTGAAGCTTTCTTT. This sequence encodes CASSLTNQPEAFF.

This clone was counted once. The genes are TRBV6-2 or TRBV6-3 and TRBJ1-5; 10 positions agree with TRBD1. The CDR3 sequence is 17 residues long. Trimming removed 3 bases from V and 2 bases from J; junction bases left unmatched: 7. The germline V gene has CDR1 MNHEY and CDR2 SVGEGT. CDR3 in DNA: TGTGCCAGCAGTTATGCTGGACAGGGGGTCGGCAATCAGCCCCAGCATTTT. Translation gives CASSYAGQGVGNQPQHF.

This rearrangement joins TRBV12-5 to TRBJ1-5; 7 bases fit TRBD1. After removal of 0 bases from V and 3 bases from J, the junction contained 14 bases not matched to a gene. Germline V CDR1 and CDR2: LGHNT, FRNRAP. CDR3 length: 19 residues. The CDR3 loop is CASGLVFGNRGISNQPQHF. CDR3 DNA: TGTGCTAGTGGTTTGGTATTTGGAAACAGGGGCATATCCAATCAGCCCCAGCATTTT.

The V gene is TRBV5-6, the J gene TRBJ1-2, with D uncertain. V shed 4 bases and J shed 4 bases, with 14 bases lying between them. CDR1 SGHDT and CDR2 YYEEEE come from the germline V gene. The CDR3 contains 14 residues. The chain's CDR3 is CASSLTGRVYGYTF. As DNA, the CDR3 is TGTGCCAGCAGCCTTACGGGAAGGGTCTATGGCTACACCTTC.

This chain joins TRBV2 and TRBJ1-1; D is unresolved. Trimming removed 1 base at V and 1 base at J, with 7 bases between. The CDR3 has 14 amino acids. Germline lookup yields CDR1 SNHLY and CDR2 FYNNEI. As DNA, the CDR3 is TGTGCCAGCAGTGAAGGAGCTACGAACACTGAAGCTTTCTTT. Translated: CASSEGATNTEAFF. Filled out from reference TRBV2 and TRBJ1-1, the complete variable domain reads EPEVTQTPSHQVTQMGQEVILRCVPISNHLYFYWYRQILGQKVEFLVSFYNNEISEKSEIFDDQFSVERPDGSNFTLKIRSTKLEDSAMYFCASSEGATNTEAFFGQGTRLTVV.

This clone was seen a few times. The junction differs from germline at one of its ends, possibly a read error. This specimen includes other DNA sequences encoding the same CDR3. This CDR3 is CPSTQDRGGLSGELFF. CDR3 bases: TGTCCCAGCACCCAAGACCGGGGGGGGTTGTCCGGGGAGCTGTTTTTT. V usage is TRBV4-2 and J usage is TRBJ2-2, with 8 bases that match TRBD2. Germline V gene lookup returns CDR1 LGHNA and CDR2 YNFKEQ. The CDR3 covers 16 residues.